What follows are 4 T cell receptor beta chains derived from one specimen sequenced in a study of PD-L1 blockade in urothelial cancer. The time point is: peripheral blood 6 weeks after treatment start. Assay used: immunoSEQ multiplex PCR; TCRdb lists only in-frame clones, some missing. The table includes 95,000 to 150,000 clones, more than 75% detected once. The material was PBMCs, obtained around atezolizumab (anti-PD-L1) treatment. These receptors came from a man aged 50 or older with urothelial cancer.

The count of this clone is one. CDR3 amino acids: CSKVAGYSYNEQFF. DNA of the CDR3: TGCAGCAAAGTAGCGGGATACTCCTACAATGAGCAGTTCTTC. The chain couples TRBV29-1 to TRBJ2-1; 8 bases align to TRBD2. The CDR3 is 14 amino acids. V was clipped by 8 bases and J by 0 bases; unmatched bases: 6. CDR1 and CDR2 (germline): SQVTM, ANQGSEA.

The rearrangement links TRBV7-2 to TRBJ2-3; 12 positions agree with TRBD2. V shed 3 bases and J 2 bases; nucleotides not matched to a gene: 6. The CDR3 runs 17 residues. Germline lookup yields CDR1 SGHTA and CDR2 FQGNSA. CDR3 coding DNA: TGTGCCAGCAGCTTCTCTCCTAGCGGGAGGGTCACAGATACGCAGTATTTT. This translates into CASSFSPSGRVTDTQYF. Full variable domain (outside the CDR3, taken from reference TRBV7-2 and TRBJ2-3): GAGVSQSPSNKVTEKGKDVELRCDPISGHTALYWYRQSLGQGLEFLIYFQGNSAPDKSGLPSDRFSAERTGGSVSTLTIQRTQQEDSAVYLCASSFSPSGRVTDTQYFGPGTRLTVL.

The table lists this clone with a few counts. This chain uses TRBV19 with TRBJ1-5; the D gene is possibly TRBD1 (6 bases). The CDR3 runs to 15 residues. Germline CDR1 LNHDA, CDR2 SQIVND (reference sequence). Trimming shortened V by 2 bases and J by 6 bases, and 14 bases separated the two germline ends. The chain's CDR3 is CASSIWGQGTQPQHF. DNA for the CDR3: TGTGCCAGTAGTATATGGGGGCAGGGAACTCAGCCCCAGCATTTT.

V usage is TRBV28 and J usage is TRBJ1-3; D is uncertain. The V end was cut by 5 bases, the J end by 2 bases, with 19 bases between. The CDR3 spans 17 residues. Per the germline V gene, CDR1 is MDHEN and CDR2 is SYDVKM. Here the CDR3 reads CASSTPGRRLAGNTIYF. DNA of the CDR3: TGTGCCAGCAGTACCCCGGGTCGCCGTTTGGCTGGAAACACCATATATTTT.